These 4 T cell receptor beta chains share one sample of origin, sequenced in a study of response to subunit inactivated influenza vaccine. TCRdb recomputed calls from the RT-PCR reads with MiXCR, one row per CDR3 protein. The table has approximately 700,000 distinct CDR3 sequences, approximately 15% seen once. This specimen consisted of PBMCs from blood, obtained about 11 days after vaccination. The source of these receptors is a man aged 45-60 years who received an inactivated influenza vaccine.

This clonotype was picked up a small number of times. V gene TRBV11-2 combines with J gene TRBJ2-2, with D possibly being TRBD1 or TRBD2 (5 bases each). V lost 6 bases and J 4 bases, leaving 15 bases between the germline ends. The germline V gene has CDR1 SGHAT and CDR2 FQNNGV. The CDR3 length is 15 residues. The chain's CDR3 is CASSWTFQGTGELFF. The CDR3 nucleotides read TGTGCCAGCAGTTGGACTTTTCAGGGCACCGGGGAGCTGTTTTTT.

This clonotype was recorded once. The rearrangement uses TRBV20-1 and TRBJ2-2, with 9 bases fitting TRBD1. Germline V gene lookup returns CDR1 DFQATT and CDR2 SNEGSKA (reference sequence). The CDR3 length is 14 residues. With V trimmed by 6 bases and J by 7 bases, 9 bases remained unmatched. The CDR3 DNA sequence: TGCAGTGCAGTACAGGGGGCGGTCGGCGGGGAGCTGTTTTTT. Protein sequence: CSAVQGAVGGELFF.

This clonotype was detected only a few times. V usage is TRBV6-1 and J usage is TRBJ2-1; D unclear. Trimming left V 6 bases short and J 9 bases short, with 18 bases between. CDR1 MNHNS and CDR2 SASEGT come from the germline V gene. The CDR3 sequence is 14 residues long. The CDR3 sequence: CASSPGGGYGEQFF. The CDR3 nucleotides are TGTGCCAGCAGCCCGGGTGGTGGATACGGTGAGCAGTTCTTC.

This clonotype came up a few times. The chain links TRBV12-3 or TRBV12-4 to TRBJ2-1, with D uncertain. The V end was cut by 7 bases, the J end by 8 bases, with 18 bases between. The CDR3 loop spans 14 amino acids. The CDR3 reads CASTIRGVSHEQFF. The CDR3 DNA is TGTGCCAGCACCATCCGAGGAGTGAGCCATGAGCAGTTCTTC.